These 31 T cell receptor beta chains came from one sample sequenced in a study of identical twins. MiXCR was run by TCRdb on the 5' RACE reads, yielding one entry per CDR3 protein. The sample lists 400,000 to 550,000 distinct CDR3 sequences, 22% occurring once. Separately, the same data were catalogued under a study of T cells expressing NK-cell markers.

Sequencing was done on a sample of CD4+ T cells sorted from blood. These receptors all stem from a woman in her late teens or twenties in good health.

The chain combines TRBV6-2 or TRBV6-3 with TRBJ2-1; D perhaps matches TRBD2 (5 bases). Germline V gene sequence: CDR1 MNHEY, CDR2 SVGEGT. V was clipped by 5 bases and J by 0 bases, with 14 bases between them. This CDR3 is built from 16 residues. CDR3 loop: CASSRASTSSYNEQFF. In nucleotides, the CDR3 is TGTGCCAGCAGTCGGGCTAGCACGAGCTCCTACAATGAGCAGTTCTTC.

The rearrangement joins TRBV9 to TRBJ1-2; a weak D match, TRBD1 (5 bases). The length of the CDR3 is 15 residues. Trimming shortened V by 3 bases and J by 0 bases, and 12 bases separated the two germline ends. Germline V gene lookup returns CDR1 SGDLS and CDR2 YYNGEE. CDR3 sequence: CASSARDGANYGYTF. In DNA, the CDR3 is TGTGCCAGCAGCGCCCGGGACGGAGCTAACTATGGCTACACCTTC.

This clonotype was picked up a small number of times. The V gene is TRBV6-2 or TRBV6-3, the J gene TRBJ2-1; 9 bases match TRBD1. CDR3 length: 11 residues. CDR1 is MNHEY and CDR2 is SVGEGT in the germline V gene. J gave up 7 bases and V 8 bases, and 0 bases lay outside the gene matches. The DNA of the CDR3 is TGTGCCAGCGGACAGGGGAATGAGCAGTTCTTC. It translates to CASGQGNEQFF.

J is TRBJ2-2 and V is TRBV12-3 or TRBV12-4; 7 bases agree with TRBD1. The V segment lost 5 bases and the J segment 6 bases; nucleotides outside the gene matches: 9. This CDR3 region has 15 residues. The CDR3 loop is CASSESGTAPGELFF. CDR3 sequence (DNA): TGTGCCAGCAGTGAATCCGGGACAGCCCCCGGGGAGCTGTTTTTT.

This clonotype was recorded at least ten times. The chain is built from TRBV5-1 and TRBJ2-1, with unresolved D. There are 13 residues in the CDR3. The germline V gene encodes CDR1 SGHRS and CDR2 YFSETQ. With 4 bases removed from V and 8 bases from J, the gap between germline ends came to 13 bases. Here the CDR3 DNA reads TGCGCCAGCAGCCGACGGATCTATGATGAGCAGTTCTTC. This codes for CASSRRIYDEQFF.

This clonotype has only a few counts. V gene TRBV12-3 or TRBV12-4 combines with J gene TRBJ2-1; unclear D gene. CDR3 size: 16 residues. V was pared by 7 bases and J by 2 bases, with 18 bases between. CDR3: CASTPPGGWAYNEQFF. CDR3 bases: TGTGCCAGCACCCCCCCGGGCGGTTGGGCCTACAATGAGCAGTTCTTC.

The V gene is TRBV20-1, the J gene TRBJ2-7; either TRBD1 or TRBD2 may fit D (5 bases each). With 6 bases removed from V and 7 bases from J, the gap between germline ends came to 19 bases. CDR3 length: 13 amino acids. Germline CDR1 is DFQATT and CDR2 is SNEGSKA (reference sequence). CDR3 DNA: TGCAGTGCACCGGGACGGATGACTGGGGAGCAGTACTTC. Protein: CSAPGRMTGEQYF.

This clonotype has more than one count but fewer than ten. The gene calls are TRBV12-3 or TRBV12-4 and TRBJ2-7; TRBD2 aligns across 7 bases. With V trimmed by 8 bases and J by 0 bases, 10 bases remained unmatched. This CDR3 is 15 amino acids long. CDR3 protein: CASGRVLRSSYEQYF. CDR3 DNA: TGTGCCAGCGGGAGGGTGTTAAGGAGCTCCTACGAGCAGTACTTC.

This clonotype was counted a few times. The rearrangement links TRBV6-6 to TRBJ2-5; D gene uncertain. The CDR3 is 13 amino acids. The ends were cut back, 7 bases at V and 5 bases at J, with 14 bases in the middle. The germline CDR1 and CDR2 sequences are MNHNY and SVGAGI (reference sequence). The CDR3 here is CASKSSTSETQYF. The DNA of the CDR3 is TGTGCCAGCAAGTCCTCCACGTCGGAGACCCAGTACTTC.

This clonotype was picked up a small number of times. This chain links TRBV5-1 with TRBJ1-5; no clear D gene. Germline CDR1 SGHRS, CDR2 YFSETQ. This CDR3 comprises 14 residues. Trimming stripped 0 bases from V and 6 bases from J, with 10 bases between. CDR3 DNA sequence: TGCGCCAGCAGCTTGGCCGTTGGGAGTCAGCCCCAGCATTTT. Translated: CASSLAVGSQPQHF.

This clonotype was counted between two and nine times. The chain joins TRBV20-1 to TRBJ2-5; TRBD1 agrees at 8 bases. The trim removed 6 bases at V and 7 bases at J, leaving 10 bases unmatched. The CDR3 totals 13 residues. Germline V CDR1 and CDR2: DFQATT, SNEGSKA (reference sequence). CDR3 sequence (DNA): TGCAGTGCCCCGGACAGGGTAACGTGGACCCAGTACTTC. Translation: CSAPDRVTWTQYF.

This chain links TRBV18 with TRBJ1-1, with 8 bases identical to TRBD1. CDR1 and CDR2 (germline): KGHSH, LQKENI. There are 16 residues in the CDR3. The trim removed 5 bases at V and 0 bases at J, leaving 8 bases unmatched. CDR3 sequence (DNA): TGTGCCAGCTCAACTCAGGGGGCGAGGGTGAACACTGAAGCTTTCTTT. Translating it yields CASSTQGARVNTEAFF.

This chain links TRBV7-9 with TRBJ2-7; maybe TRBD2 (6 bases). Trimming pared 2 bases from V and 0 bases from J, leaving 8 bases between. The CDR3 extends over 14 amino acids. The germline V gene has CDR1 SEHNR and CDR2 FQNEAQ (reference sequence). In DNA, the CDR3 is TGTGCCAGCAGCTTATGGGGGGACTCCTACGAGCAGTACTTC. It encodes CASSLWGDSYEQYF.

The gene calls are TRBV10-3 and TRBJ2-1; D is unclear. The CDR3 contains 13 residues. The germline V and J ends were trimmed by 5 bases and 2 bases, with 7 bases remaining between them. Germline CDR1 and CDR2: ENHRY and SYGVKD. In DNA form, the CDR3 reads TGTGCCATCAGTATGGACCCCTACAATGAGCAGTTCTTC. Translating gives CAISMDPYNEQFF.

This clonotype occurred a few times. In DNA, the CDR3 is TGCAGTGCTACCCCTCGACAGGATTCCTCCTTTTATAGCAATCAGCCCCAGCATTTT. Translating it yields CSATPRQDSSFYSNQPQHF. The genes are TRBV20-1 and TRBJ1-5, with TRBD1 as a possible D gene (6 bases). This CDR3 is built from 19 residues. V lost 4 bases to trimming and J lost 0 bases, with 25 bases between them. Germline values: CDR1 DFQATT, CDR2 SNEGSKA (reference sequence).

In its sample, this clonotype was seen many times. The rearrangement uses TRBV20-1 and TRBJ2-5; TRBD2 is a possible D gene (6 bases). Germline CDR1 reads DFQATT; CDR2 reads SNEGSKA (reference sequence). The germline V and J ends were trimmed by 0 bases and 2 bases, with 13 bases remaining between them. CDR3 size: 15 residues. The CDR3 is CSAREPPGEQETQYF. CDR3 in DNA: TGCAGTGCTAGAGAGCCGCCGGGGGAACAAGAGACCCAGTACTTC.

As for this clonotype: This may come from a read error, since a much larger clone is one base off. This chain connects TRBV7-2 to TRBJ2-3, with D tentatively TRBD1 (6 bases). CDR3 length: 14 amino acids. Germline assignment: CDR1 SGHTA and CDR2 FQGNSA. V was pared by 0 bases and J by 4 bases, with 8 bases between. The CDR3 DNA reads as TGTGCCAGCAGCTTAGCGGGGGCCCCAGATACGCAGTATTTT. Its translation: CASSLAGAPDTQYF. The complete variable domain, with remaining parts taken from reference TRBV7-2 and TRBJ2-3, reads GAGVSQSPSNKVTEKGKDVELRCDPISGHTALYWYRQSLGQGLEFLIYFQGNSAPDKSGLPSDRFSAERTGGSVSTLTIQRTQQEDSAVYLCASSLAGAPDTQYFGPGTRLTVL.

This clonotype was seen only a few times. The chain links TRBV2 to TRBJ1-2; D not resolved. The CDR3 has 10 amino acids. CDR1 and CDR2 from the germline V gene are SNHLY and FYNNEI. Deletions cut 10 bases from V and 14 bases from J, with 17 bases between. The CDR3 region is CATSAATATF. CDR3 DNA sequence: TGTGCCACCTCAGCCGCCACAGCGACCTTC. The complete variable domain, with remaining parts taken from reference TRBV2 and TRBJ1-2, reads EPEVTQTPSHQVTQMGQEVILRCVPISNHLYFYWYRQILGQKVEFLVSFYNNEISEKSEIFDDQFSVERPDGSNFTLKIRSTKLEDSAMYFCATSAATATFGSGTRLTVV.

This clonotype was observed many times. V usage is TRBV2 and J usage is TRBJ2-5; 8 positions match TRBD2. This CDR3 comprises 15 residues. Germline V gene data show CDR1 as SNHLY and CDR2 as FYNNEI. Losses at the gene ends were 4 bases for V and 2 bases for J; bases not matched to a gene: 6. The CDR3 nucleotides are TGTGCCAGCAGTGGTAGCGGGGTCCGACAAGAGACCCAGTACTTC. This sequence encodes CASSGSGVRQETQYF.

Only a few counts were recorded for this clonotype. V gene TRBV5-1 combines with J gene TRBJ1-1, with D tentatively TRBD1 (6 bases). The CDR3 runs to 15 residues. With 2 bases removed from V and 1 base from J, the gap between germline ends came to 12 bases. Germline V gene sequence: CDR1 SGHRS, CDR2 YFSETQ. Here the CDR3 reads CASSFGGHSNTEAFF. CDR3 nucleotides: TGCGCCAGCAGCTTTGGGGGACATTCGAACACTGAAGCTTTCTTT.

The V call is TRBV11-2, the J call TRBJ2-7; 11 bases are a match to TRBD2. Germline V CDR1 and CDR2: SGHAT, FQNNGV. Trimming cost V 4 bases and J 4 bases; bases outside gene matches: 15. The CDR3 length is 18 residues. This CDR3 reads CASSSTSGRSHFIYEQYF. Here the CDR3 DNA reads TGTGCCAGCAGCTCAACTAGCGGGAGATCTCATTTTATTTACGAGCAGTACTTC.

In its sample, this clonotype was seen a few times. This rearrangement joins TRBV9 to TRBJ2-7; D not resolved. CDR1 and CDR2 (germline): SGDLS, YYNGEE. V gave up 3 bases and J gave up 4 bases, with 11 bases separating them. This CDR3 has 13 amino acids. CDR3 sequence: CASSDRNQYEQYF. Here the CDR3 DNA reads TGTGCCAGCAGCGACCGAAACCAATACGAGCAGTACTTC. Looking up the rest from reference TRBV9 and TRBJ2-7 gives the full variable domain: DSGVTQTPKHLITATGQRVTLRCSPRSGDLSVYWYQQSLDQGLQFLIQYYNGEERAKGNILERFSAQQFPDLHSELNLSSLELGDSALYFCASSDRNQYEQYFGPGTRLTVT.

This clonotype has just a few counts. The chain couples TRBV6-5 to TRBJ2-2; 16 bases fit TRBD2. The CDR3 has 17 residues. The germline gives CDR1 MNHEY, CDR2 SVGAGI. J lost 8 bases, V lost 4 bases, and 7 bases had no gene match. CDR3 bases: TGTGCCAGCAGTTTGGGACTAGCGGGAGGGAGAAGGGGGGAGCTGTTTTTT. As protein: CASSLGLAGGRRGELFF.

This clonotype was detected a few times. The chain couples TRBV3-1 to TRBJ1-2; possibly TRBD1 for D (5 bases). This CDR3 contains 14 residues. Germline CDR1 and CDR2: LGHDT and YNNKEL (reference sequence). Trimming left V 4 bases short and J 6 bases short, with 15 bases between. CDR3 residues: CASSRYDSKDGYTF. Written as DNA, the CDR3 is TGTGCCAGCAGCCGCTATGACAGTAAGGATGGCTACACCTTC.

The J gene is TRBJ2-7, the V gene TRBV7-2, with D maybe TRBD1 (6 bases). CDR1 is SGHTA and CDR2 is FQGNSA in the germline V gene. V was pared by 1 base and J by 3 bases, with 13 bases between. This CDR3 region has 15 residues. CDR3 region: CASSLVGGMGYEQYF. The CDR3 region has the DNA TGTGCCAGCAGCTTAGTAGGGGGAATGGGCTACGAGCAGTACTTC.

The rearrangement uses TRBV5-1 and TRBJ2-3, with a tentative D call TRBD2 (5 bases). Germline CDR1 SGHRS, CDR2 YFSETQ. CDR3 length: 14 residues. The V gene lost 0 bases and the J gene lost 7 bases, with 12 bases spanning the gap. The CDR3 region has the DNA TGCGCCAGCAGCTTGGACGGGGAAGTTAATACGCAGTATTTT. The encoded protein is CASSLDGEVNTQYF.

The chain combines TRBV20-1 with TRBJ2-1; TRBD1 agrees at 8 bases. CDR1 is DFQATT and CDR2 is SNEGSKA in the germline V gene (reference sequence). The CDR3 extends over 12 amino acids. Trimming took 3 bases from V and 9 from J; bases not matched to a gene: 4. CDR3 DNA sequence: TGCAGTGCTAGTACAGGGGGTAGTGAGCAGTTCTTC. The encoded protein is CSASTGGSEQFF.

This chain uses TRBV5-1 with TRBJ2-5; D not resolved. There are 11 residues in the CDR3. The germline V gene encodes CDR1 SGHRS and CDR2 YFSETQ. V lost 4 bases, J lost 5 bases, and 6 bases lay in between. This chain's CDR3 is CASSKEETQYF. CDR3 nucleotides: TGCGCCAGCAGCAAGGAGGAGACCCAGTACTTC.

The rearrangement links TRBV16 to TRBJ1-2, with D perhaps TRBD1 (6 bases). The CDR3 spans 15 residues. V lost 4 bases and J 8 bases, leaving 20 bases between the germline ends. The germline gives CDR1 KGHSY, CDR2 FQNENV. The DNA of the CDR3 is TGTGCCAGCAGCCCCCTCCCGTCGGGGGCGGGCGGCTACACCTTC. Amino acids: CASSPLPSGAGGYTF.

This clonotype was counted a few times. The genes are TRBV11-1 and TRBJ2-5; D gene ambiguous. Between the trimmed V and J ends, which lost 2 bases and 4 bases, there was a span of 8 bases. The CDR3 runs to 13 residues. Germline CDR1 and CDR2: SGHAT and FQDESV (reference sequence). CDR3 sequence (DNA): TGTGCCAGCAGCTTACCGGTTTCAGAGACCCAGTACTTC. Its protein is CASSLPVSETQYF.

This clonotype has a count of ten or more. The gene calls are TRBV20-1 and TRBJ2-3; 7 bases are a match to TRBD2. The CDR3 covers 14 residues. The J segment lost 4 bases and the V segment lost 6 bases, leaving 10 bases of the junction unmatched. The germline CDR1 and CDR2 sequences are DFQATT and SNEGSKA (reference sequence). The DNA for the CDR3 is TGCAGTGCCACGACTAGCCGCTTTGCAGATACGCAGTATTTT. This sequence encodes CSATTSRFADTQYF.